The 26 T cell receptor beta chains below all came from one sample that was sequenced in a study of blood T cell repertoires in COVID-19. Assay used: immunoSEQ multiplex PCR; TCRdb lists only in-frame clones, some missing. The sample holds around 160,000 clones, 80% to 90% seen once. Material for sequencing was peripheral blood. These receptor sequences come from a woman at least 80 years old with acute or convalescent COVID-19.

The J gene is TRBJ1-1, the V gene TRBV6-5, with 10 bases that match TRBD1. Losses at the gene ends were 4 bases for V and 11 bases for J; bases not matched to a gene: 13. This CDR3 is built from 15 residues. Germline CDR1 reads MNHEY; CDR2 reads SVGAGI. The CDR3 spells CASSSTDRDRGSAFF. In nucleotides, the CDR3 is TGTGCCAGCAGTTCTACCGACCGGGACAGGGGCTCCGCTTTCTTT.

This chain joins TRBV28 and TRBJ1-5; 8 bases are shared with TRBD1. The CDR3 has 15 residues. Germline values: CDR1 MDHEN, CDR2 SYDVKM. The ends lost 4 bases at V and 4 bases at J; junction bases unmatched: 6. As DNA, the CDR3 is TGTGCCAGCAGTTCAGGGGGCGCCGGGAATCAGCCCCAGCATTTT. Translated: CASSSGGAGNQPQHF.

This sequence joins TRBV10-3 and TRBJ1-2; perhaps TRBD1 as D (5 bases). With 2 bases removed from V and 0 bases from J, the gap between germline ends came to 10 bases. CDR3 size: 15 residues. From germline, CDR1 is ENHRY and CDR2 SYGVKD. DNA for the CDR3: TGTGCCATCAGTGAGAGGGGATCTTCTAACTATGGCTACACCTTC. Translating it yields CAISERGSSNYGYTF.

The CDR3 loop is CASSLEWGDEQFF. The CDR3 nucleotides are TGCGCCAGCAGCTTGGAATGGGGGGATGAGCAGTTCTTC. J is TRBJ2-1 and V is TRBV5-1; maybe TRBD2 (6 bases). This CDR3 region has 13 residues. Trimming took 0 bases from V and 8 from J, leaving 9 bases between them. The germline V gene has CDR1 SGHRS and CDR2 YFSETQ.

The chain couples TRBV6-6 to TRBJ2-3, with 11 positions matching TRBD2. CDR3 length: 16 residues. Losses at the gene ends were 5 bases for V and 1 base for J; bases not matched to a gene: 5. CDR1 and CDR2 from the germline V gene are MNHNY and SVGAGI (reference sequence). The CDR3 DNA is TGTGCCAGCAGTCCCCTAGCGGGGGGCCGCACAGATACGCAGTATTTT. This gives the protein CASSPLAGGRTDTQYF.

The rearrangement links TRBV7-2 to TRBJ2-7, with 7 bases aligning to TRBD1. Germline V CDR1 and CDR2: SGHTA, FQGNSA. With V trimmed by 4 bases and J by 2 bases, 11 bases remained unmatched. The CDR3 length is 16 residues. CDR3 DNA: TGTGCCAGCAGCTCACCCGGAGACAGGGCCCCCTACGAGCAGTACTTC. Translating it yields CASSSPGDRAPYEQYF.

The rearrangement joins TRBV27 to TRBJ2-1; maybe TRBD2 (6 bases). There are 14 residues in the CDR3. V shed 1 base and J shed 5 bases, with 9 bases lying between them. Germline-derived CDR1 and CDR2 are MNHEY and SMNVEV (reference sequence). This chain's CDR3 is CASSLWGDDNEQFF. CDR3 DNA sequence: TGTGCCAGCAGTTTATGGGGGGACGACAATGAGCAGTTCTTC.

This clone was observed a few times. The chain is built from TRBV19 and TRBJ1-5, with TRBD1 matching 8 bases. Trimming cost V 1 base and J 7 bases; bases outside gene matches: 18. CDR3 length equals 19 residues. CDR1 LNHDA and CDR2 SQIVND come from the germline V gene (reference sequence). The CDR3: CASSIVSLGSGTGYQPQHF. In nucleotides, the CDR3 is TGTGCCAGTAGTATAGTTTCCCTGGGCTCCGGGACAGGATACCAGCCCCAGCATTTT.

The V gene is TRBV28, the J gene TRBJ1-5; D uncertain. Germline-derived CDR1 and CDR2 are MDHEN and SYDVKM. The CDR3 is 12 residues long. Trimming cost V 3 bases and J 11 bases, with 11 bases left between them. The CDR3 spells CASSFRVSTQHF. CDR3 sequence (DNA): TGTGCCAGCAGTTTTCGCGTCTCAACCCAGCATTTT.

The chain employs TRBV6-2 or TRBV6-3 and TRBJ1-1; a weak D match, TRBD1 (5 bases). The V and J ends lost 7 bases and 3 bases respectively, with 15 bases between them. CDR3 length: 14 amino acids. Germline V CDR1 and CDR2: MNHEY, SVGEGT. The CDR3, as DNA: TGTGCCAGCATCCCCCGAAGGGGATACACTGAAGCTTTCTTT. It codes for CASIPRRGYTEAFF.

In DNA form, the CDR3 reads TGTGCCAGCTCACCAAGGACAGGGCTCTCCTACGAGCAGTACTTC. Amino acids: CASSPRTGLSYEQYF. This rearrangement joins TRBV18 to TRBJ2-7, with 8 bases lining up with TRBD1. V lost 2 bases, J lost 0 bases, and 3 bases stayed unmatched. This CDR3 is 15 amino acids long. CDR1 and CDR2 (germline): KGHSH, LQKENI.

The chain has TRBV29-1 and TRBJ2-7; TRBD2 aligns across 12 bases. Germline CDR1 SQVTM, CDR2 ANQGSEA. V trimming: 4 bases; J trimming: 6 bases; junction bases outside the gene matches: 7. The CDR3 extends over 14 amino acids. In DNA, the CDR3 is TGCAGCGTTGGACTAGCGGGAGTAAAGTTCGAGCAGTACTTC. Protein product: CSVGLAGVKFEQYF.

A single count supports this clone. The V and J genes are TRBV2 and TRBJ2-3, with D perhaps matching TRBD2 (5 bases). The CDR3 has 12 amino acids. The V end was cut by 6 bases, the J end by 5 bases, with 9 bases between. Germline CDR1 SNHLY, CDR2 FYNNEI. CDR3 residues: CASREEVDTQYF. CDR3 DNA sequence: TGTGCCAGCAGAGAGGAGGTAGATACGCAGTATTTT.

The chain uses TRBV2 and TRBJ1-5; TRBD1 matches at 7 bases. Trimming at V came to 7 bases and at J to 5 bases, leaving 11 bases not matched to a gene. CDR1 and CDR2 from the germline V gene are SNHLY and FYNNEI. The CDR3 contains 15 residues. CDR3 loop: CASKPWTGKDQPQHF. CDR3 DNA: TGTGCCAGCAAACCCTGGACAGGTAAAGATCAGCCCCAGCATTTT.

The chain uses TRBV19 and TRBJ2-1; 9 bases align to TRBD1. Trimming at V came to 5 bases and at J to 8 bases, leaving 7 bases not matched to a gene. This CDR3 is built from 14 residues. Germline V gene data show CDR1 as LNHDA and CDR2 as SQIVND (reference sequence). CDR3: CASSLGQGRYEQFF. CDR3 nucleotides: TGTGCCAGTAGTTTGGGACAGGGTAGGTATGAGCAGTTCTTC.

The chain combines TRBV21-1 with TRBJ2-1; the D call TRBD2 from the table was never checked on the DNA. TRBV21-1 corresponds to a pseudogene. The CDR3 spans 10 residues. CDR3 DNA: TGTGCCAGAGACTGGAATGAGCAGTTCTTC. It specifies CARDWNEQFF.

The chain is built from TRBV2 and TRBJ2-5, with no clear D. V shed 7 bases and J shed 2 bases, with 8 bases lying between them. Germline CDR1 reads SNHLY; CDR2 reads FYNNEI. The CDR3 is made up of 12 amino acids. The CDR3 sequence: CASMAEQETQYF. The DNA of the CDR3 is TGTGCCAGCATGGCAGAACAAGAGACCCAGTACTTC.

This clone was seen more than once but under ten times. This chain connects TRBV5-6 to TRBJ1-2; perhaps TRBD1 as D (6 bases). Between the trimmed V and J ends, which lost 0 bases and 3 bases, there was a span of 15 bases. CDR3 length: 16 residues. CDR1 and CDR2 from the germline V gene are SGHDT and YYEEEE. The CDR3 loop reads CASSLASQGRYYGYTF. DNA of the CDR3: TGTGCCAGCAGCTTGGCCTCACAGGGCCGTTACTATGGCTACACCTTC.

This chain links TRBV5-5 with TRBJ2-3, with TRBD1 matching 9 bases. V gave up 5 bases and J gave up 3 bases; unmatched junction bases: 10. The germline V gene has CDR1 SGHKS and CDR2 YYEKEE (reference sequence). The CDR3 spans 16 residues. In DNA form, the CDR3 reads TGTGCCAGCAGACGACAACAGGGGGCGCAAACAGATACGCAGTATTTT. Protein: CASRRQQGAQTDTQYF.

The CDR3 region is CASSFQKGGADGYTF. The CDR3, as DNA: TGTGCCAGCAGCTTTCAAAAGGGGGGGGCTGATGGCTACACCTTC. The chain recombines TRBV5-6 with TRBJ1-2; perhaps TRBD1 as D (6 bases). The germline V and J ends were trimmed by 2 bases and 6 bases, with 17 bases remaining between them. The CDR3 is 15 amino acids. Germline-derived CDR1 and CDR2 are SGHDT and YYEEEE.

The J gene is TRBJ1-2, the V gene TRBV25-1; D not certain. There are 13 residues in the CDR3. Per germline, CDR1 MGHDK and CDR2 SYGVNS. V dropped 4 bases and J dropped 7 bases, with 13 bases sitting between them. The CDR3, as DNA: TGTGCCAGCAGTGGAGGCCCCATAGGTGGCTACACCTTC. Amino acid sequence: CASSGGPIGGYTF.

This chain links TRBV3-1 (or the pseudogene TRBV3-2) with TRBJ2-2; the D is unclear. This CDR3 region has 13 residues. V gave up 1 base and J gave up 5 bases, with 5 bases separating them. Germline V gene lookup returns CDR1 LGHDT and CDR2 YNNKEL (reference sequence). The DNA for the CDR3 is TGTGCCAGCAGCCAAGCCCGGACCGGGGAGCTGTTTTTT. Protein sequence: CASSQARTGELFF.

The chain recombines TRBV7-2 with TRBJ1-4; D is unclear. Germline V gene data show CDR1 as SGHTA and CDR2 as FQGNSA. V dropped 1 base and J dropped 3 bases, with 12 bases sitting between them. The CDR3 is made up of 16 amino acids. Written as DNA, the CDR3 is TGTGCCAGCAGCTTAGATTGGGCGGGAGCTAATGAAAAACTGTTTTTT. Encoded protein: CASSLDWAGANEKLFF.

This clone was observed a single time. This rearrangement joins TRBV3-1 (or the pseudogene TRBV3-2) to TRBJ1-1, with D uncertain. Germline V gives CDR1 LGHDT, CDR2 YNNKEL (reference sequence). The CDR3 runs 15 residues. V shed 2 bases and J shed 1 base, with 11 bases lying between them. DNA of the CDR3: TGTGCCAGCAGCCAACTACGGGTTCGGAACACTGAAGCTTTCTTT. This gives the protein CASSQLRVRNTEAFF.

This clone was seen only a few times. V usage is TRBV21-1 and J usage is TRBJ1-6; TRBD1, the D gene given by the table, was not confirmed from the DNA. TRBV21-1 is given as a pseudogene. This CDR3 is built from 12 residues. CDR3 in amino acids: CAREQGSSPLHF. The CDR3 bases are TGTGCCAGGGAACAGGGAAGTTCACCCCTCCACTTT.

The V call is TRBV7-9, the J call TRBJ1-2; D is unclear. The CDR3 has 11 residues. The germline V gene has CDR1 SEHNR and CDR2 FQNEAQ (reference sequence). V lost 5 bases and J lost 4, with 5 bases in between. CDR3 DNA: TGTGCCAGCAGCCTTCTCTATGGCTACACCTTC. It translates to CASSLLYGYTF.